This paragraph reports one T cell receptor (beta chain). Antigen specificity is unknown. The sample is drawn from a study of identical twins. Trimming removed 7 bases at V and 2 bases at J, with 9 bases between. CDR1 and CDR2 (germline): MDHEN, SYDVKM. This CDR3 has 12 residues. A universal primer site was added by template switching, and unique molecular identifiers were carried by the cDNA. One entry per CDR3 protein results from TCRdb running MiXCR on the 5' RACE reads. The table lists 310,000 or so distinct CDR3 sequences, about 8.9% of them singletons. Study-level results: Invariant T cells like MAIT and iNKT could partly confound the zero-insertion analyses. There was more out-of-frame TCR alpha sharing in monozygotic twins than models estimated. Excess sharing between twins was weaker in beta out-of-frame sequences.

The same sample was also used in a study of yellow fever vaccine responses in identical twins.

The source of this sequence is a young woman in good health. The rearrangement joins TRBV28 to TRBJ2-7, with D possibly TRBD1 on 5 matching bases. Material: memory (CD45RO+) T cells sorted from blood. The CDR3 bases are TGTGCCAGCACCAGGGCGACCTACGAGCAGTACTTC. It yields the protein CASTRATYEQYF.